The present T cell receptor beta chain was sequenced within a study of blood T cells in healthy people across ages. Through a sample-barcoded 5' primer and a J-beta primer mix, a second PCR was run for about 6 to 12 cycles. Each TCR beta cDNA got a 12-nucleotide random molecular identifier. No fewer than 3 million CDR3-containing paired-end reads came from each sample. TCRdb re-analysed the 5' RACE reads in MiXCR, keeping a single row per CDR3 protein. The sample yields 1 million or so distinct CDR3 sequences, about 25% seen once. With respect to this clonotype: What it recognizes is unknown.

The V gene end was trimmed by 4 bases and the J gene end by 5 bases; junction bases not matched to a gene: 9. The V gene's germline CDR1 is SGDLS and CDR2 YYNGEE. The CDR3 is 16 amino acids. Study outcomes and limitations: Higher diversity and more naive CD4+ cells were features of long-lived donors, compared to aged donors.

These data also formed part of another study, on T cells of mothers and their children.

This TCR was sampled from a girl aged 2 to 9 in good health. This chain links TRBV9 with TRBJ2-3; 11 nucleotides align to TRBD2. Source material: blood. CDR3 nucleotide sequence: TGTGCCAGCAGCCCCGGACTAGCGGGTTTTAGAGATACGCAGTATTTT. Translating gives CASSPGLAGFRDTQYF.